These 9 T cell receptor beta chains were sequenced from one sample in a study of cytomegalovirus exposure and HLA in healthy donors. The primer mix had 60 Vbeta and 13 Jbeta primers. The assay was immunoSEQ multiplex PCR, and TCRdb's table has in-frame clones only and misses some. The sample holds some 200,000 clones, around four fifths seen once. The specimen sequenced was PBMCs. Receptors originate from a woman aged 18-29 years in good health and CMV-seronegative.

V gene TRBV15 combines with J gene TRBJ2-2; D not certain. Trimming left V 1 base short and J 11 bases short, with 5 bases between. The germline V gene encodes CDR1 LNHNV and CDR2 YYDKDF (reference sequence). The CDR3 runs to 11 residues. The DNA of the CDR3 is TGTGCCACCAGCAGAGCGCGCGAGCTGTTTTTT. Its protein product is CATSRARELFF.

V is TRBV19 and J is TRBJ2-2, with D tentatively TRBD1 (6 bases). Germline values: CDR1 LNHDA, CDR2 SQIVND (reference sequence). Trimming left V 3 bases short and J 3 bases short, with 14 bases between. The CDR3 is 16 amino acids. The CDR3 loop is CASSMLDRPHTGELFF. CDR3 DNA sequence: TGTGCCAGTAGTATGCTTGACAGGCCACACACCGGGGAGCTGTTTTTT.

For the CDR3, the DNA is TGTGCCAGCAGCTTAGGAGGGGTCACTCAAGAGACCCAGTACTTC. This sequence encodes CASSLGGVTQETQYF. The V and J genes are TRBV7-3 and TRBJ2-5, with a weak D call TRBD2 (6 bases). The CDR3 loop spans 15 amino acids. CDR1 is SGHTA and CDR2 is FQGTGA in the germline V gene. The germline V and J ends were trimmed by 2 bases and 2 bases, with 12 bases remaining between them.

This clone was detected once. The chain joins TRBV6-1 to TRBJ2-7, with a tentative D call TRBD2 (6 bases). V lost 5 bases and J 0 bases, leaving 11 bases between the germline ends. CDR3 size: 14 residues. Germline V CDR1 and CDR2: MNHNS, SASEGT. CDR3 sequence reads: CASSLAESSYEQYF. The CDR3 DNA sequence: TGTGCCAGCAGTTTAGCGGAAAGCTCCTACGAGCAGTACTTC.

The chain joins TRBV6-1 to TRBJ2-5; D gene uncertain. The CDR3 is 13 amino acids. The V end lost 8 bases, the J end lost 0 bases, and 10 bases lay between the germline ends. In germline, CDR1 is MNHNS, CDR2 SASEGT. The CDR3 sequence is CASHVENQETQYF. CDR3 DNA: TGTGCCAGCCACGTGGAGAACCAAGAGACCCAGTACTTC.

V gene TRBV6-5 combines with J gene TRBJ1-1, with D possibly being TRBD1 (5 bases). Germline CDR1 reads MNHEY; CDR2 reads SVGAGI. Trimming removed 6 bases at V and 11 bases at J, with 22 bases between. CDR3 length: 14 amino acids. The CDR3 here is CASSSLGRGLGAFF. The DNA of the CDR3 is TGTGCCAGCAGCTCCCTGGGAAGGGGACTCGGGGCTTTCTTT.

The chain uses TRBV5-1 and TRBJ2-3, with 11 positions matching TRBD2. The CDR3 has 17 amino acids. The V gene end was trimmed by 0 bases and the J gene end by 2 bases; junction bases not matched to a gene: 5. The germline V gene encodes CDR1 SGHRS and CDR2 YFSETQ. The CDR3 sequence is CASSLASGGPYTDTQYF. CDR3 in DNA: TGCGCCAGCAGCTTGGCTAGCGGGGGGCCCTACACAGATACGCAGTATTTT.

This clone was seen only once. This chain connects TRBV14 to TRBJ1-1; no definite D call. The V end lost 0 bases, the J end lost 7 bases, and 12 bases lay between the germline ends. Germline V gene data show CDR1 as SGHDN and CDR2 as FVKESK. CDR3 length equals 14 residues. CDR3 sequence reads: CASSQDLGVVEAFF. Here the CDR3 DNA reads TGTGCCAGCAGCCAAGATCTCGGAGTGGTTGAAGCTTTCTTT.

The V gene is TRBV6-6, the J gene TRBJ2-7; 11 positions agree with TRBD2. This CDR3 is built from 14 residues. Germline assignment: CDR1 MNHNY and CDR2 SVGAGI (reference sequence). V shed 6 bases and J 0 bases; nucleotides not matched to a gene: 1. The CDR3 sequence is CASRTSGGSYEQYF. DNA for the CDR3: TGTGCCAGCAGAACTAGCGGGGGCTCCTACGAGCAGTACTTC.